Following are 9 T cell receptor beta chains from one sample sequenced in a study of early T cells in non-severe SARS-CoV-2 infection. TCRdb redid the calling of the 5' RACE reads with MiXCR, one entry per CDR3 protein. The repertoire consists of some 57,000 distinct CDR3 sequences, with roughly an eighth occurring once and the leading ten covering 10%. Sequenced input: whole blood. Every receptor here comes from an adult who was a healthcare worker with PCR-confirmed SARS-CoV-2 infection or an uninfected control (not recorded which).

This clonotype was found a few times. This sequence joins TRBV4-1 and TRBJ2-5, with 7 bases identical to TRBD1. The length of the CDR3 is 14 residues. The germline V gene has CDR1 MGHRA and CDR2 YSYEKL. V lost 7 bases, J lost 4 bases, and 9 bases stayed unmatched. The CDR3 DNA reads TGCGCCAGCACCACAGGGGTTTCAGGAGAGACCCAGTACTTC. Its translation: CASTTGVSGETQYF.

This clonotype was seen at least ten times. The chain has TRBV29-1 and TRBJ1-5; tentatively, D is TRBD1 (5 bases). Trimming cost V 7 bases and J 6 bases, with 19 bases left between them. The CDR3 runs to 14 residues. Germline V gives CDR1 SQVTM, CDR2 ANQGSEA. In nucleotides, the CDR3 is TGCAGCGCTGCGACAGCGCTAGGGAGTCAGCCCCAGCATTTT. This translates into CSAATALGSQPQHF.

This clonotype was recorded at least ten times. The chain's CDR3 is CASSSTTGGNTEAFF. CDR3 sequence (DNA): TGTGCCAGCAGTTCAACGACAGGGGGGAACACTGAAGCTTTCTTT. The chain is built from TRBV6-1 and TRBJ1-1, with TRBD1 matching 9 bases. This CDR3 contains 15 residues. Germline lookup yields CDR1 MNHNS and CDR2 SASEGT. V lost 5 bases, J lost 1 base, and 5 bases stayed unmatched.

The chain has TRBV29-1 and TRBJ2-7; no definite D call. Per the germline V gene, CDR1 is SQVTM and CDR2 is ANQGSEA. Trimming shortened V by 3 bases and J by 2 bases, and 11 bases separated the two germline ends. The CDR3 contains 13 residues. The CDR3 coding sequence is TGCAGCGTTGACGTACCAAACACCTACGAGCAGTACTTC. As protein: CSVDVPNTYEQYF.

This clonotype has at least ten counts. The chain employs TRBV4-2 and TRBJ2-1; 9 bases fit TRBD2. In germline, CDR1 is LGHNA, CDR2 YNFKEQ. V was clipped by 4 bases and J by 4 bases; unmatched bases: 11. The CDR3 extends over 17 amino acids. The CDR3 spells CASSRGSGTSLYNEQFF. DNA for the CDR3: TGTGCCAGCAGCCGCGGGTCCGGGACTAGCCTTTACAATGAGCAGTTCTTC.

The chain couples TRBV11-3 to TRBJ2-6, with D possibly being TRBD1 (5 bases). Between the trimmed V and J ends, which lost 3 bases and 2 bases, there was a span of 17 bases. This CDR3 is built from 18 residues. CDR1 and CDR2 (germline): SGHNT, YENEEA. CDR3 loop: CASSFGRGAGTGANVLTF. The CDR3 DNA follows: TGTGCCAGCAGCTTTGGCCGAGGCGCAGGGACTGGGGCCAACGTCCTGACTTTC.

The CDR3 sequence is CATSDFSAGPQHF. The CDR3 DNA sequence: TGTGCCACCAGTGATTTCTCGGCCGGGCCCCAGCATTTT. The rearrangement links TRBV24-1 to TRBJ1-5; D remains ambiguous. The CDR3 contains 13 residues. CDR1 and CDR2 (germline): KGHDR, SFDVKD. Trimming pared 1 base from V and 9 bases from J, leaving 9 bases between.

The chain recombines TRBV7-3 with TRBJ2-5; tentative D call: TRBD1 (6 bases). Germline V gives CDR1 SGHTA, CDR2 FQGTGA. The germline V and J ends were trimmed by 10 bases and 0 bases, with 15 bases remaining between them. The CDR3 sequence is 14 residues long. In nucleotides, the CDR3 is TGTGCCAACCCCCATACAGGGCACCAAGAGACCCAGTACTTC. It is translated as CANPHTGHQETQYF.

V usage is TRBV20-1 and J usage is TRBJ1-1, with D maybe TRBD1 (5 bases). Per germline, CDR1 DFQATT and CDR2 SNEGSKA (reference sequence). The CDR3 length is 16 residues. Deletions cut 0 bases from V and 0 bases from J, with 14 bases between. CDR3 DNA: TGCAGTGCTAGAGAAGGGGCAGGCCTGGTGAACACTGAAGCTTTCTTT. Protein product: CSAREGAGLVNTEAFF.